This T cell receptor (beta chain) is from a study of identical twins. This clonotype occurred a few times. The antigen remains undetermined. Template switching, a step in the protocol, added a universal primer site, and cDNA carried unique molecular identifiers. TCRdb reprocessed the 5' RACE reads with MiXCR, giving one entry per CDR3 protein. The table records roughly 720,000 distinct CDR3 sequences, roughly 18% of them present only once. General observations from the study: With abundant cord blood beta clonotypes, insertions were fewer; memory repertoires showed no such pattern.

The same sample was also used in a study of T cells expressing NK-cell markers. From that report: Clarity on HCMV specificity was lacking for the expanded NKG2C+ T cell clones.

Sequenced sample: PBMCs. The sequence was obtained from a woman aged 18-29 years in good health.

The CDR3 bases are TGTGCCAGCAGTCCACGGGGGACAGGGAGGACCAATGAGCAGTTCTTC. Translating it yields CASSPRGTGRTNEQFF. This chain links TRBV12-3 or TRBV12-4 with TRBJ2-1; TRBD1 matches at 9 bases. The CDR3 totals 16 residues. The junction had 11 bases not matched to a gene; V was cut back by 5 bases and J by 6 bases.